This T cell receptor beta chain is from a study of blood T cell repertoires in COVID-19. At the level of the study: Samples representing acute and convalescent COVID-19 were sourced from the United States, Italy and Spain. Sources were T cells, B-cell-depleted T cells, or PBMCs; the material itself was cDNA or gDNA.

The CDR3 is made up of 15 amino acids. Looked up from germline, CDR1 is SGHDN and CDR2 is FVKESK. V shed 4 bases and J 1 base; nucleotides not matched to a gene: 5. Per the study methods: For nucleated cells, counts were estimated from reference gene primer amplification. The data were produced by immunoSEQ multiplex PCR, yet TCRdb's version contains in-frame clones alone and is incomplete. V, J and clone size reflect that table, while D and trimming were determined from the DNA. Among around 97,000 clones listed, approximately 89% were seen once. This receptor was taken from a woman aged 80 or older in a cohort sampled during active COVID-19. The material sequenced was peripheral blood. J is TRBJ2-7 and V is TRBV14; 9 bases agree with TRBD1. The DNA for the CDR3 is TGTGCCAGCAGCCGAGGGACAGGGAATTCCTACGAGCAGTACTTC. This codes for CASSRGTGNSYEQYF.